This T cell receptor (beta chain) derives from a study of regulatory T cells in long-lasting Graves disease. Sample time point: newly diagnosed GD, antithyroid drugs for less than 3 months. With RNA extracted from PBMCs as input, the TCR library was made. Broader study findings: Favored usage of TRBV28, TRBJ1-2 and TRBJ2-5 was recorded in persistent disease.

Arm-PCR of CDR3 regions and iRepertoire HTBI primers were the basis on which TCR beta libraries were built. TCRdb re-called the multiplex PCR reads through MiXCR, storing one row per CDR3 protein. Of some 560,000 distinct CDR3 sequences in the sample, 16% were seen once. Trimming removed 5 bases from V and 0 bases from J, with 11 bases in between. In germline, CDR1 is LGHDT, CDR2 YNNKEL (reference sequence). The CDR3 spans 14 residues. This clonotype was observed a handful of times. No antigen is known for it. These data were also reused for a study on T cells in Graves' hyperthyroidism and ophthalmopathy. Turning to that study: Researchers barred patients who had uncontrolled infection, other autoimmune disease, pregnancy or lactation.

The sequenced sample was peripheral blood mononuclear cells (PBMCs), obtained at new diagnosis, from a patient treated with antithyroid drugs. The receptor comes from a woman aged 35-60 years with Graves disease. The chain employs TRBV3-1 and TRBJ2-7; D may be TRBD2 (5 bases). CDR3 in amino acids: CASSFPGNSYEQYF. Written as DNA, the CDR3 is TGTGCCAGCAGCTTTCCGGGGAACTCCTACGAGCAGTACTTC.